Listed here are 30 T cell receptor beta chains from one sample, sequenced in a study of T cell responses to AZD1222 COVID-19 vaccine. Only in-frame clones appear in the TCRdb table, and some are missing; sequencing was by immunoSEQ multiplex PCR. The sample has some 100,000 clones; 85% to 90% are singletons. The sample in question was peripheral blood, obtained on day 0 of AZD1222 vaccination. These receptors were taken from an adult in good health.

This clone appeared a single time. In DNA form, the CDR3 reads TGCGCCAGCAGCCAAGGGAGTGTCGGGGGGAACACCGGGGAGCTGTTTTTT. It is translated as CASSQGSVGGNTGELFF. This rearrangement joins TRBV4-1 to TRBJ2-2; weak D call: TRBD2 (6 bases). V was pared by 1 base and J by 1 base, with 13 bases between. Germline CDR1 is MGHRA and CDR2 is YSYEKL. The CDR3 length is 17 residues.

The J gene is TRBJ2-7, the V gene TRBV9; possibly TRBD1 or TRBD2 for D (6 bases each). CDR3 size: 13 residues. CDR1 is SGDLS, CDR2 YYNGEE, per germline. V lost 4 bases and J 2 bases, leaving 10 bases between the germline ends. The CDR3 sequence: CASSQGTPYEQYF. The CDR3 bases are TGTGCCAGCAGCCAGGGGACTCCCTACGAGCAGTACTTC.

CDR3 sequence: CSVVPGWRAFF. CDR3 DNA: TGCAGCGTTGTTCCGGGCTGGAGAGCTTTCTTT. The chain combines TRBV29-1 with TRBJ1-1; D unresolved. The CDR3 sequence is 11 residues long. Germline V lookup: CDR1 SQVTM, CDR2 ANQGSEA. V lost 4 bases, J lost 10 bases, and 13 bases lay in between.

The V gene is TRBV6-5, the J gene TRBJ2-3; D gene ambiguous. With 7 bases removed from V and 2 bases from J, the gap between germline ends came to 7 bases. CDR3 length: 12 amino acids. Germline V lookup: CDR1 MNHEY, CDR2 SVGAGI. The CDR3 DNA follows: TGTGCCAGCACTCCGCCCACAGATACGCAGTATTTT. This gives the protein CASTPPTDTQYF.

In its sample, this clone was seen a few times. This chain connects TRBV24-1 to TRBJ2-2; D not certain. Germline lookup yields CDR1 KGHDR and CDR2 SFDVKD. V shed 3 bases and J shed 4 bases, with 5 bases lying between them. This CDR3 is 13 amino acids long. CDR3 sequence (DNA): TGTGCCACCAGTGATCCGGTCACCGGGGAGCTGTTTTTT. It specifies CATSDPVTGELFF.

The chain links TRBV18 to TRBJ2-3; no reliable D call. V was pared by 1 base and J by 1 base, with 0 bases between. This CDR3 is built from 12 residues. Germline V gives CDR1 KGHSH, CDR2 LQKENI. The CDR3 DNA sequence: TGTGCCAGCTCACCACGCACAGATACGCAGTATTTT. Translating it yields CASSPRTDTQYF.

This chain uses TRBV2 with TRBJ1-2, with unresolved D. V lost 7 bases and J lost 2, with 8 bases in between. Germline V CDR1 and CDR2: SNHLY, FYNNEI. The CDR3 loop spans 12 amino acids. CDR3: CASTAENYGYTF. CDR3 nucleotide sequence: TGTGCCAGCACGGCAGAGAACTATGGCTACACCTTC.

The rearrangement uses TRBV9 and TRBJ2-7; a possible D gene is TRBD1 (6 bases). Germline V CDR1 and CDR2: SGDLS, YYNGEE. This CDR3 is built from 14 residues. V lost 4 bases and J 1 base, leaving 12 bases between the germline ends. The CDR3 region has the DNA TGTGCCAGCAGCCCCAGGACAGAGTCCTACGAGCAGTACTTC. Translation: CASSPRTESYEQYF.

The chain's CDR3 is CASSYGENTEAFF. The CDR3 coding sequence is TGTGCCAGCAGTTACGGTGAAAACACTGAAGCTTTCTTT. The V and J genes are TRBV6-5 and TRBJ1-1; D ambiguous. V lost 2 bases and J lost 2, with 6 bases in between. This CDR3 has 13 residues. Looked up from germline, CDR1 is MNHEY and CDR2 is SVGAGI.

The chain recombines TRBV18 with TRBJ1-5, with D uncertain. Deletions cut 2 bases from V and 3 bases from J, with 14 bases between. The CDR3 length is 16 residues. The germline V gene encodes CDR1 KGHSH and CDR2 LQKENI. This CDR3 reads CASSPRQIIDNQPQHF. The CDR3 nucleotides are TGTGCCAGCTCACCAAGGCAGATCATCGACAATCAGCCCCAGCATTTT.

The CDR3 DNA reads as TGTGCCAGCAGTCCCCTGACAGGAGTGAGCACAGATACGCAGTATTTT. Its protein is CASSPLTGVSTDTQYF. The chain carries TRBV27 and TRBJ2-3; D may be TRBD1 (6 bases). This CDR3 is 16 amino acids long. Germline V gene sequence: CDR1 MNHEY, CDR2 SMNVEV (reference sequence). Trimming left V 5 bases short and J 0 bases short, with 15 bases between.

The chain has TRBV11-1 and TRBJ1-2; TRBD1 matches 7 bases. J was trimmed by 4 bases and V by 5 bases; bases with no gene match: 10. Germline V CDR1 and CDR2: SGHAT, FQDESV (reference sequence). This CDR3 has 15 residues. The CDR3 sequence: CASSRGQDPVYGYTF. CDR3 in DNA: TGTGCCAGCAGCCGCGGACAGGACCCAGTCTATGGCTACACCTTC.

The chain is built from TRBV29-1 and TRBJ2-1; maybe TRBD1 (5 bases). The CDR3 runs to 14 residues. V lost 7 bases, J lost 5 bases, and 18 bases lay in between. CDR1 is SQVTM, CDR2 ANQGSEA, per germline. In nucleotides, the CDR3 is TGCAGCGCTGTAGTACAGGAGCTCCACAATGAGCAGTTCTTC. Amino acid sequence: CSAVVQELHNEQFF.

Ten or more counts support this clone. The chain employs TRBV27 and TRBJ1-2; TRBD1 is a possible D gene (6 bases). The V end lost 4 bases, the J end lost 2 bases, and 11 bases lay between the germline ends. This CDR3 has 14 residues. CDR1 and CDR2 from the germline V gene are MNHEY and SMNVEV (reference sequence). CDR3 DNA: TGTGCCAGCAGTTCCTACAGGGAAAACTATGGCTACACCTTC. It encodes CASSSYRENYGYTF.

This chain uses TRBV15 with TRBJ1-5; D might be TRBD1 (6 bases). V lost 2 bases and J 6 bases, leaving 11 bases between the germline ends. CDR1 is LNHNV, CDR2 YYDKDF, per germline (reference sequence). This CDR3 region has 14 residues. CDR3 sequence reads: CATSRQGQGQPQHF. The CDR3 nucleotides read TGTGCCACCAGCAGACAGGGGCAGGGTCAGCCCCAGCATTTT.

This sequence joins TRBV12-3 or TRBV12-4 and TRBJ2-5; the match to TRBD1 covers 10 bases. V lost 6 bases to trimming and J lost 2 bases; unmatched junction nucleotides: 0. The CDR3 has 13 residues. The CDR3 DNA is TGTGCCAGCAGGGACAGGGGGCAAGAGACCCAGTACTTC. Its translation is CASRDRGQETQYF.

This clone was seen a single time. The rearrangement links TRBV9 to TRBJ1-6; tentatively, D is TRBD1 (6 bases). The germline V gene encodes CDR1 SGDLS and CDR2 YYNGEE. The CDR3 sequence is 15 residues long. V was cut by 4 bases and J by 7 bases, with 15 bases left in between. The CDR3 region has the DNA TGTGCCAGCAGCCCCCTGGAGGGACACAATTCACCCCTCCACTTT. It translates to CASSPLEGHNSPLHF.

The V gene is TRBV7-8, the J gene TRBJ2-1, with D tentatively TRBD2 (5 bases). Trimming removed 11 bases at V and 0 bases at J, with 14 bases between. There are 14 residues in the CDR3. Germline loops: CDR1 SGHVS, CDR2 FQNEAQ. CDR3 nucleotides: TGTGCCGGGTCCCGGGATAGCTCCTACAATGAGCAGTTCTTC. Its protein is CAGSRDSSYNEQFF.

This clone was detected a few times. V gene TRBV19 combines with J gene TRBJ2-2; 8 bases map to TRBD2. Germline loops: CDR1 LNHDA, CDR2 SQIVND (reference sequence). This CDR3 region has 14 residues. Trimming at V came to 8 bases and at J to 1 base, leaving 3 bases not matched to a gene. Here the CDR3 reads CASVAGGNTGELFF. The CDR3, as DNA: TGTGCCAGTGTGGCGGGGGGGAACACCGGGGAGCTGTTTTTT.

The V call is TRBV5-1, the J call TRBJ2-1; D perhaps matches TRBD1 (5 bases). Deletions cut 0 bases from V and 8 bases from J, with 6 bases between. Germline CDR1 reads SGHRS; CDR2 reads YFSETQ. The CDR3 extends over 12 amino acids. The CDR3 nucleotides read TGCGCCAGCAGCTTGGGACAGCATGAGCAGTTCTTC. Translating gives CASSLGQHEQFF.

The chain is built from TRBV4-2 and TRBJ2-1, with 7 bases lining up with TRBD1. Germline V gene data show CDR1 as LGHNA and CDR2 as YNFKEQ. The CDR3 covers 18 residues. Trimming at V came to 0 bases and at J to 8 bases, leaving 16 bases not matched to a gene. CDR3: CASSQDRSIGTVNYEQFF. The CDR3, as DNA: TGTGCCAGCAGCCAAGATAGGTCGATCGGGACAGTGAATTATGAGCAGTTCTTC.

CDR3 in amino acids: CASSGHYEQYF. In DNA form, the CDR3 reads TGTGCCAGCAGTGGTCATTACGAGCAGTACTTC. This chain uses TRBV2 with TRBJ2-7, with no clear D. Germline V gene sequence: CDR1 SNHLY, CDR2 FYNNEI. The V end lost 4 bases, the J end lost 4 bases, and 5 bases lay between the germline ends. The CDR3 length is 11 residues.

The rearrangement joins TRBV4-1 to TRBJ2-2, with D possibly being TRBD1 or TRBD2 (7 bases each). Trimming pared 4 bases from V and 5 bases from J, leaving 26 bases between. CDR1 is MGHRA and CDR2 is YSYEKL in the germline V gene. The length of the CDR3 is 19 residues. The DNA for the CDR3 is TGCGCCAGCAGCCGGAATAGACAGGGACGCGGGACTAAGACCGGGGAGCTGTTTTTT. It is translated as CASSRNRQGRGTKTGELFF.

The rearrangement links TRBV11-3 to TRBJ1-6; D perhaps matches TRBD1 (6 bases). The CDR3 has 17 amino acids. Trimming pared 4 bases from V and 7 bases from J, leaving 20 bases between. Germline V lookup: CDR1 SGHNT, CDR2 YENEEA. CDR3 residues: CASSSGWGGERNSPLHF. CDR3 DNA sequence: TGTGCCAGCAGCTCGGGCTGGGGGGGCGAAAGGAATTCACCCCTCCACTTT.

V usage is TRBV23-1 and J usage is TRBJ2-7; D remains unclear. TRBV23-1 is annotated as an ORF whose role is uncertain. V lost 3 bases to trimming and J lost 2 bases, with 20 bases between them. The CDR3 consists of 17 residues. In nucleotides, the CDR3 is TGCGCCAGCAGTCACTTCACTTGGGTGGTTAGGACCTACGAGCAGTACTTC. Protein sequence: CASSHFTWVVRTYEQYF.

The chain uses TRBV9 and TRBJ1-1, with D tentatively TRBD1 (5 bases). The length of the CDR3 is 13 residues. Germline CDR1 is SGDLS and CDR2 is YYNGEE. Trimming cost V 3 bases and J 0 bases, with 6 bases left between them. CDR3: CASSGQLNTEAFF. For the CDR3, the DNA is TGTGCCAGCAGCGGACAGTTGAACACTGAAGCTTTCTTT.

The CDR3 protein is CASSLGRAQPQHF. DNA of the CDR3: TGTGCCAGCAGCTTAGGCAGGGCTCAGCCCCAGCATTTT. This sequence joins TRBV7-2 and TRBJ1-5; D possibly corresponds to TRBD1 (5 bases). Trimming cost V 1 base and J 6 bases, with 7 bases left between them. The CDR3 covers 13 residues. Germline V gene lookup returns CDR1 SGHTA and CDR2 FQGNSA. Drawing the rest from reference TRBV7-2 and TRBJ1-5, the complete variable domain is GAGVSQSPSNKVTEKGKDVELRCDPISGHTALYWYRQSLGQGLEFLIYFQGNSAPDKSGLPSDRFSAERTGGSVSTLTIQRTQQEDSAVYLCASSLGRAQPQHFGDGTRLSIL.

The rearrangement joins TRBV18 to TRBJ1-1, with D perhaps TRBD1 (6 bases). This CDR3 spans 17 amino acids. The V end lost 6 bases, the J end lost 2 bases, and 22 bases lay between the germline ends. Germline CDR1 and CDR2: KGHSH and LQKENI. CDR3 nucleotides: TGTGCCAGCTCCTCGACCTACACAGGGCAGGGTAACACTGAAGCTTTCTTT. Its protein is CASSSTYTGQGNTEAFF.

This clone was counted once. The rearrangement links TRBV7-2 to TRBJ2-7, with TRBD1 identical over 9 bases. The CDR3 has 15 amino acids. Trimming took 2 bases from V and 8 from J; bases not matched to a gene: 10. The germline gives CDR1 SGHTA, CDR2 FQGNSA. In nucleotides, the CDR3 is TGTGCCAGCAGCTTAACCCGGGACAGGGAGGCGCAGCAGTACTTC. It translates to CASSLTRDREAQQYF.

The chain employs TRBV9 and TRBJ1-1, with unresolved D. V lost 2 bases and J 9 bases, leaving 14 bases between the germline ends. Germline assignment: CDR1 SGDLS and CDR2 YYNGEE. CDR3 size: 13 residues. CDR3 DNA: TGTGCCAGCAGCGTGGCAGCCGGGAGGAAAGCTTTCTTT. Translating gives CASSVAAGRKAFF. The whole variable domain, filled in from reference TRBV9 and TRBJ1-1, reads DSGVTQTPKHLITATGQRVTLRCSPRSGDLSVYWYQQSLDQGLQFLIQYYNGEERAKGNILERFSAQQFPDLHSELNLSSLELGDSALYFCASSVAAGRKAFFGQGTRLTVV.